This TCR beta chain is drawn from a study of blood T cell repertoires in COVID-19. The CDR3 has 14 amino acids. The V gene lost 4 bases and the J gene lost 2 bases, with 10 bases spanning the gap. Germline CDR1 and CDR2: ENHRY and SYGVKD. This clone was recorded once. TCRdb's copy holds only in-frame clones and misses some; the assay was immunoSEQ multiplex PCR. The table has hundreds of thousands of clones, just over 85% seen once. This TCR was sampled from a woman in her 30s with active or convalescent COVID-19. The rearrangement links TRBV10-3 to TRBJ2-3; D call uncertain. The sample comprised peripheral blood. This chain's CDR3 is CAISVQKDTDTQYF. In DNA, the CDR3 is TGTGCCATCAGTGTACAGAAAGACACAGATACGCAGTATTTT.